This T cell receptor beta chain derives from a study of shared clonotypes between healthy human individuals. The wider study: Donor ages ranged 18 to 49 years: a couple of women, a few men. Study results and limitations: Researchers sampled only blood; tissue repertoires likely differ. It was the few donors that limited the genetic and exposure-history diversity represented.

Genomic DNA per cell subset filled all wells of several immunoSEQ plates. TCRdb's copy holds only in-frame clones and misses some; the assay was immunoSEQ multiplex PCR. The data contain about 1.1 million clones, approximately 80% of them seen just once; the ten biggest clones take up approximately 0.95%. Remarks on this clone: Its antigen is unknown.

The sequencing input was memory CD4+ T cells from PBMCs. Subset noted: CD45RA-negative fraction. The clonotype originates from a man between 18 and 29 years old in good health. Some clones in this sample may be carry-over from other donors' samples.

DNA for the CDR3: TGTGCCAGCAGTTCGGACGGAATTCGACCTGGAAACACCATATATTTT. Protein: CASSSDGIRPGNTIYF. V and J are TRBV28 and TRBJ1-3; no clear D gene. This CDR3 is 16 amino acids long. Between the trimmed V and J ends, which lost 4 bases and 2 bases, there was a span of 15 bases. Germline CDR1 MDHEN, CDR2 SYDVKM.